These 25 T cell receptor beta chains originate from one sample sequenced in a study of blood T cell repertoires in COVID-19. Data came from immunoSEQ multiplex PCR; TCRdb stores just in-frame clones and leaves some out. This table holds around 200,000 clones, approximately 84% found once. What was sequenced was PBMCs or T cells enriched from blood (not recorded which). The receptor source for this set is a woman in her twenties or thirties who had recovered from COVID-19.

This chain uses TRBV5-1 with TRBJ2-3; 8 positions match TRBD2. CDR1 SGHRS and CDR2 YFSETQ come from the germline V gene. The V and J ends lost 5 bases and 3 bases, in that order; junction bases with no gene match: 5. This CDR3 has 14 residues. CDR3 sequence (DNA): TGCGCCAGCAGTAAAAGCGGGAGAACAGATACGCAGTATTTT. Its protein product is CASSKSGRTDTQYF.

The genes are TRBV7-2 and TRBJ2-1; a possible D gene is TRBD2 (5 bases). Looked up from germline, CDR1 is SGHTA and CDR2 is FQGNSA. Between the trimmed V and J ends, which lost 2 bases and 8 bases, there was a span of 19 bases. The length of the CDR3 is 16 residues. The chain's CDR3 is CASSLTAGPAWDEQFF. Here the CDR3 DNA reads TGTGCCAGCAGCTTAACGGCGGGCCCTGCTTGGGATGAGCAGTTCTTC.

The chain combines TRBV20-1 with TRBJ2-7, with D possibly matching TRBD1 (5 bases). The V and J ends lost 6 bases and 6 bases respectively, with 12 bases between them. CDR3 length: 11 residues. From germline, CDR1 is DFQATT and CDR2 SNEGSKA (reference sequence). Here the CDR3 DNA reads TGCAGTGCCCAAGGGGAAAGCGAGCAGTACTTC. Protein product: CSAQGESEQYF.

This clone was counted once. The chain has TRBV27 and TRBJ1-2, with D maybe TRBD1 (5 bases). The V gene lost 8 bases and the J gene lost 7 bases, with 14 bases spanning the gap. This CDR3 has 12 amino acids. Germline V gene sequence: CDR1 MNHEY, CDR2 SMNVEV (reference sequence). The CDR3 reads CASHSKGLGYTF. In DNA form, the CDR3 reads TGTGCCAGCCACTCCAAGGGGCTTGGCTACACCTTC.

The chain joins TRBV5-5 to TRBJ1-4; no firm D call. Trimming cost V 1 base and J 7 bases, with 11 bases left between them. The CDR3 is 14 residues long. CDR1 SGHKS and CDR2 YYEKEE come from the germline V gene (reference sequence). The CDR3: CASSLSGIGEKLFF. The DNA of the CDR3 is TGTGCCAGCAGCTTGTCCGGTATCGGTGAAAAACTGTTTTTT.

The chain has TRBV7-6 and TRBJ1-3; possible D gene TRBD1, 6 bases. V shed 4 bases and J shed 0 bases, with 13 bases lying between them. The CDR3 is 16 residues long. Germline V gives CDR1 SGHVS, CDR2 FNYEAQ. CDR3 in amino acids: CASSYTGTTSGNTIYF. The CDR3 nucleotides are TGTGCCAGCAGCTACACCGGGACAACCTCTGGAAACACCATATATTTT.

This clone has a handful of counts. DNA of the CDR3: TGTGCCAGCAGCCCAGACAGGGAGGAGGGGATAAACACTGAAGCTTTCTTT. Amino acids: CASSPDREEGINTEAFF. This chain uses TRBV3-1 (or the pseudogene TRBV3-2) with TRBJ1-1, with 7 bases lining up with TRBD1. CDR3 length: 17 amino acids. With V trimmed by 4 bases and J by 2 bases, 13 bases remained unmatched. CDR1 LGHDT and CDR2 YNNKEL come from the germline V gene (reference sequence).

The genes are TRBV5-4 and TRBJ1-2; D not certain. V was cut by 4 bases and J by 6 bases, with 19 bases left in between. The CDR3 is 15 residues long. Per germline, CDR1 SGHNT and CDR2 YYREEE (reference sequence). The CDR3, as DNA: TGTGCCAGCAGCGGCGATGAGGTGTCGGTTCATGGCTACACCTTC. Protein: CASSGDEVSVHGYTF.

This chain links TRBV7-9 with TRBJ1-6; D ambiguous. The V and J ends lost 6 bases and 3 bases respectively, with 12 bases between them. Germline CDR1 reads SEHNR; CDR2 reads FQNEAQ (reference sequence). The CDR3 spans 15 residues. This chain's CDR3 is CASSKTDNYNSPLHF. The CDR3 nucleotides read TGTGCCAGCAGTAAAACAGATAACTATAATTCACCCCTCCACTTT.

The chain recombines TRBV7-2 with TRBJ2-3, with 8 bases fitting TRBD1. V was pared by 4 bases and J by 3 bases, with 6 bases of the junction left unmatched. Germline V CDR1 and CDR2: SGHTA, FQGNSA. CDR3 size: 15 residues. The CDR3 sequence is CASSSRQGITDTQYF. CDR3 DNA: TGTGCCAGCAGCTCCCGACAGGGGATTACAGATACGCAGTATTTT.

The rearrangement uses TRBV7-9 and TRBJ2-7; no reliable D call. V was pared by 5 bases and J by 5 bases, with 13 bases between. CDR1 and CDR2 from the germline V gene are SEHNR and FQNEAQ (reference sequence). CDR3 length equals 13 residues. This chain's CDR3 is CASSPTRSHEQYF. In nucleotides, the CDR3 is TGTGCCAGCAGCCCGACGCGGTCGCACGAGCAGTACTTC.

The chain couples TRBV28 to TRBJ1-2; D is ambiguous. Germline assignment: CDR1 MDHEN and CDR2 SYDVKM. CDR3 size: 13 residues. V lost 7 bases and J lost 2, with 11 bases in between. The CDR3 DNA is TGTGCCAGCACAACGACAAGGAACTATGGCTACACCTTC. Its translation: CASTTTRNYGYTF.

The gene calls are TRBV11-3 and TRBJ2-1; 7 bases match TRBD2. V shed 5 bases and J 6 bases; nucleotides not matched to a gene: 4. The CDR3 consists of 13 residues. The V gene's germline CDR1 is SGHNT and CDR2 YENEEA. As DNA, the CDR3 is TGTGCCAGCAGCCCCGGGACTACCAATGAGCAGTTCTTC. It specifies CASSPGTTNEQFF.

The rearrangement uses TRBV20-1 and TRBJ2-5, with D possibly TRBD1 on 5 matching bases. Germline lookup yields CDR1 DFQATT and CDR2 SNEGSKA (reference sequence). V lost 7 bases, J lost 5 bases, and 11 bases lay in between. This CDR3 spans 11 amino acids. CDR3 protein: CSVWGRETQYF. CDR3 DNA: TGCAGTGTTTGGGGCCGGGAGACCCAGTACTTC.

The chain uses TRBV3-1 (or the pseudogene TRBV3-2) and TRBJ1-6; no firm D call. Germline CDR1 LGHDT, CDR2 YNNKEL (reference sequence). V lost 6 bases to trimming and J lost 5 bases, with 11 bases between them. This CDR3 contains 14 residues. CDR3 nucleotide sequence: TGTGCCAGCAGGAGGGAGGGAGATAATTCACCCCTCCACTTT. As protein: CASRREGDNSPLHF.

The chain recombines TRBV19 with TRBJ1-4; 9 nucleotides align to TRBD1. The V segment lost 1 base and the J segment 4 bases; nucleotides outside the gene matches: 4. The CDR3 spans 16 residues. CDR1 and CDR2 from the germline V gene are LNHDA and SQIVND (reference sequence). The CDR3 here is CASSIGDRVHNEKLFF. Here the CDR3 DNA reads TGTGCCAGTAGTATAGGGGACAGGGTCCATAATGAAAAACTGTTTTTT.

This clone has just one count. This chain links TRBV20-1 with TRBJ2-1, with D possibly matching TRBD2 (6 bases). The V and J ends lost 3 bases and 7 bases respectively, with 7 bases between them. Germline CDR1 and CDR2: DFQATT and SNEGSKA (reference sequence). The CDR3 sequence is 11 residues long. The CDR3 nucleotides are TGCAGTGCTAGTCGGGAGAATGAGCAGTTCTTC. Its translation: CSASRENEQFF.

V is TRBV19 and J is TRBJ1-2; TRBD1 is a possible D gene (5 bases). The CDR3 runs to 13 residues. Germline CDR1 LNHDA, CDR2 SQIVND (reference sequence). Trimming removed 8 bases from V and 2 bases from J, with 12 bases in between. Here the CDR3 DNA reads TGTGCCAGTGCCCGGGAGGGGAACTATGGCTACACCTTC. Translation gives CASAREGNYGYTF.

The V call is TRBV19, the J call TRBJ1-5; 7 nucleotides match TRBD1. The junction had 7 bases not matched to a gene; V was cut back by 9 bases and J by 2 bases. The V gene's germline CDR1 is LNHDA and CDR2 SQIVND (reference sequence). The CDR3 contains 14 residues. CDR3 in amino acids: CASKVTGGNQPQHF. The CDR3 DNA is TGTGCCAGCAAGGTTACAGGGGGCAATCAGCCCCAGCATTTT.

The rearrangement links TRBV30 to TRBJ1-1, with unresolved D. This CDR3 spans 13 amino acids. Germline V gene lookup returns CDR1 GTSNPN and CDR2 SVGIG (reference sequence). The germline V and J ends were trimmed by 4 bases and 0 bases, with 9 bases remaining between them. The CDR3 sequence: CAWKAQVNTEAFF. CDR3 DNA: TGTGCCTGGAAGGCTCAGGTGAACACTGAAGCTTTCTTT.

The CDR3 bases are TGTGCCAGCAGCGGGGGACTAGCATCGAACACCGGGGAGCTGTTTTTT. This codes for CASSGGLASNTGELFF. This chain uses TRBV9 with TRBJ2-2, with 9 bases identical to TRBD2. The trim removed 3 bases at V and 0 bases at J, leaving 3 bases unmatched. This CDR3 region has 16 residues. Germline assignment: CDR1 SGDLS and CDR2 YYNGEE.

This chain uses TRBV6-5 with TRBJ1-1; D gene uncertain. Germline V lookup: CDR1 MNHEY, CDR2 SVGAGI. The CDR3 consists of 11 residues. V lost 4 bases and J lost 9, with 9 bases in between. CDR3 protein: CASSSRDKAFF. As DNA, the CDR3 is TGTGCCAGCAGTTCCCGGGATAAAGCTTTCTTT.

The V gene is TRBV5-1, the J gene TRBJ2-1; TRBD2 might be the D (5 bases). The V and J ends lost 4 bases and 9 bases respectively, with 23 bases between them. The CDR3 totals 16 residues. Germline V gene lookup returns CDR1 SGHRS and CDR2 YFSETQ. This CDR3 reads CASSPPAAGPRSEQFF. The CDR3 DNA reads as TGCGCCAGCAGCCCCCCCGCTGCGGGCCCGCGGAGTGAGCAGTTCTTC.

The V call is TRBV28, the J call TRBJ1-4, with D perhaps TRBD1 (5 bases). Per the germline V gene, CDR1 is MDHEN and CDR2 is SYDVKM. This CDR3 region has 14 residues. Trimming took off 5 bases at V and 3 bases at J, with 10 bases between the two ends. The CDR3 sequence: CASSGGAPNEKLFF. The DNA of the CDR3 is TGTGCCAGCAGTGGCGGGGCGCCTAATGAAAAACTGTTTTTT. The whole variable domain, remainder taken from reference TRBV28 and TRBJ1-4, is DVKVTQSSRYLVKRTGEKVFLECVQDMDHENMFWYRQDPGLGLRLIYFSYDVKMKEKGDIPEGYSVSREKKERFSLILESASTNQTSMYLCASSGGAPNEKLFFGSGTQLSVL.

J is TRBJ2-7 and V is TRBV12-5; TRBD2 agrees at 8 bases. The CDR3 is 15 residues long. The ends lost 7 bases at V and 6 bases at J; junction bases unmatched: 14. Germline V gene data show CDR1 as LGHNT and CDR2 as FRNRAP. The CDR3 reads CASALIAGPLREQYF. CDR3 sequence (DNA): TGTGCTAGTGCTCTCATAGCGGGGCCCTTACGCGAGCAGTACTTC.